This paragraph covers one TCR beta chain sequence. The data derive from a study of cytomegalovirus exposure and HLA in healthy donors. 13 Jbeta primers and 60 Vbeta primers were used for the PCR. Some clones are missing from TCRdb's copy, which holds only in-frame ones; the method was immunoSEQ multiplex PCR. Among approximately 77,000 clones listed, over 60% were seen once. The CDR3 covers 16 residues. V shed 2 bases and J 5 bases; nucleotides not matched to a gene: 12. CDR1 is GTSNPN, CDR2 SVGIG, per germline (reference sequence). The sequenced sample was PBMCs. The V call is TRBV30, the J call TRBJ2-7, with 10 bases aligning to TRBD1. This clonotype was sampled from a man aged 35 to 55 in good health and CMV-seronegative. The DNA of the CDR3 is TGTGCCTGGAGTCGAGCCGTCCCCGGGACAGGGGACGAGCAGTACTTC. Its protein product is CAWSRAVPGTGDEQYF.